The 4 T cell receptor beta chains reported below all come from one sample, sequenced in a study of cytomegalovirus exposure and HLA in healthy donors. 13 Jbeta primers and 60 Vbeta primers were used for the PCR. Only in-frame clones appear in the TCRdb table, and some are missing; sequencing was by immunoSEQ multiplex PCR. The sample carries about 140,000 clones, 78% recorded once. The material sequenced was PBMCs. The receptors originated from a woman in her thirties or forties in good health and CMV-seropositive.

This clone was observed once. One end of the junction does not line up with germline, which may come from a read error. The chain couples TRBV7-9 to TRBJ1-1; D remains ambiguous. Germline assignment: CDR1 SEHNR and CDR2 FQNEAQ (reference sequence). CDR3 length: 12 amino acids. CDR3 protein: CSSSLESTEAFF. The CDR3 nucleotides are TGTTCCAGCAGCTTAGAGAGCACTGAAGCTTTCTTT.

The chain employs TRBV14 and TRBJ2-7, with 10 bases that match TRBD2. The trim removed 4 bases at V and 6 bases at J, leaving 9 bases unmatched. Germline V lookup: CDR1 SGHDN, CDR2 FVKESK. CDR3 size: 15 residues. The CDR3 is CASSPAGTSETEQYF. The CDR3 bases are TGTGCCAGCAGCCCCGCGGGGACTAGCGAGACCGAGCAGTACTTC.

This clone was found a few times. The chain is built from TRBV6-6 and TRBJ1-4, with 7 bases that match TRBD1. Germline V CDR1 and CDR2: MNHNY, SVGAGI (reference sequence). CDR3 length equals 15 residues. The junction had 12 bases not matched to a gene; V was cut back by 6 bases and J by 8 bases. The CDR3 loop is CASSKQGNRGEKLFF. The CDR3 DNA reads as TGTGCCAGCAGCAAACAGGGGAATCGCGGAGAAAAACTGTTTTTT.

The chain uses TRBV19 and TRBJ1-2; 12 bases are shared with TRBD1. CDR3 length: 15 amino acids. Germline trimming cut 9 bases from V and 2 bases from J; bases unmatched to any gene: 7. Germline CDR1 and CDR2: LNHDA and SQIVND (reference sequence). CDR3 sequence reads: CASRDRGLGNYGYTF. The CDR3 DNA sequence: TGTGCCAGCCGGGACAGGGGGCTTGGGAACTATGGCTACACCTTC.